The 8 T cell receptor beta chains below all came from one sample that was sequenced in a study of T cells in Graves' hyperthyroidism and ophthalmopathy. Amplification of TCR beta CDR3 regions was performed using RNA transcripts as template. With the HTBI primer set, the TCR CDR3 went through a first round of RT-PCR. TCRdb reprocessed the multiplex PCR reads with MiXCR, giving one entry per CDR3 protein. The table has 700,000 to 950,000 distinct CDR3 sequences, roughly a third seen once. The sample comprised blood. Receptors were obtained from a woman aged 35 to 49 with Graves' hyperthyroidism.

Concerning this clonotype itself: A much larger clone lies one base from this, so it may be a read error. This sequence joins TRBV29-1 and TRBJ2-5; a weak D match, TRBD1 (6 bases). CDR1 and CDR2 from the germline V gene are SQVTM and ANQGSEA. CDR3 length equals 13 residues. CDR3 loop: CSVDGQTQESQYF. The CDR3 DNA reads as TGCAGCGTAGATGGACAGACCCAAGAGAGCCAGTACTTC.

This chain joins TRBV7-9 and TRBJ1-2; no clear D. This CDR3 region has 16 residues. The V and J ends lost 8 bases and 1 base respectively, with 20 bases between them. Germline-derived CDR1 and CDR2 are SEHNR and FQNEAQ (reference sequence). CDR3 in amino acids: CASGRALGVLNYGYTF. The CDR3 DNA sequence: TGTGCCAGCGGCCGGGCCCTGGGTGTCCTTAACTATGGCTACACCTTC.

This clonotype has ten or more counts. This rearrangement joins TRBV7-8 to TRBJ2-5, with D perhaps being TRBD1 or TRBD2 (5 bases each). This CDR3 comprises 15 residues. Germline V gene lookup returns CDR1 SGHVS and CDR2 FQNEAQ. Trimming stripped 3 bases from V and 6 bases from J, with 17 bases between. CDR3 bases: TGTGCCAGCAGCTTCCAGGGACCGTCCCCGAAGACCCAGTACTTC. Residues: CASSFQGPSPKTQYF.

This clonotype turned up a few times. This rearrangement joins TRBV6-1 to TRBJ2-7; D not resolved. From germline, CDR1 is MNHNS and CDR2 SASEGT. Trimming left V 1 base short and J 7 bases short, with 5 bases between. The CDR3 covers 11 residues. The CDR3 region has the DNA TGTGCCAGCAGTGAAGTGGCGGAGCAGTACTTC. Amino acid sequence: CASSEVAEQYF.

This chain uses TRBV5-1 with TRBJ2-7; possible D gene TRBD1, 5 bases. Deletions cut 4 bases from V and 3 bases from J, with 17 bases between. The CDR3 is made up of 15 amino acids. Germline V gene lookup returns CDR1 SGHRS and CDR2 YFSETQ. In nucleotides, the CDR3 is TGCGCCAGCAGCCAAGATTTGACAGTAGGCTACGAGCAGTACTTC. Protein: CASSQDLTVGYEQYF.

V usage is TRBV2 and J usage is TRBJ1-3, with TRBD1 as a possible D gene (6 bases). Germline V lookup: CDR1 SNHLY, CDR2 FYNNEI. V was shortened by 4 bases and J by 7 bases, with 11 bases between the two germline ends. This CDR3 region has 13 residues. CDR3 bases: TGTGCCAGCAGTGGAGCTAGGGGGAACACCATATATTTT. This sequence encodes CASSGARGNTIYF.

This clonotype was observed once. The chain uses TRBV20-1 and TRBJ1-6; 8 bases line up with TRBD1. The V segment lost 0 bases and the J segment 7 bases; nucleotides outside the gene matches: 8. The CDR3 loop spans 16 amino acids. Germline CDR1 DFQATT, CDR2 SNEGSKA (reference sequence). The CDR3: CSARDPRGPRNSPLHF. The DNA of the CDR3 is TGCAGTGCTAGAGATCCCAGGGGGCCTCGAAATTCACCCCTCCACTTT.

V is TRBV30 and J is TRBJ1-2; no reliable D call. Germline V lookup: CDR1 GTSNPN, CDR2 SVGIG (reference sequence). CDR3 length equals 13 residues. V lost 0 bases and J 2 bases, leaving 7 bases between the germline ends. The CDR3 region is CAWSVTINYGYTF. The CDR3 DNA reads as TGTGCCTGGAGTGTAACGATAAACTATGGCTACACCTTC.